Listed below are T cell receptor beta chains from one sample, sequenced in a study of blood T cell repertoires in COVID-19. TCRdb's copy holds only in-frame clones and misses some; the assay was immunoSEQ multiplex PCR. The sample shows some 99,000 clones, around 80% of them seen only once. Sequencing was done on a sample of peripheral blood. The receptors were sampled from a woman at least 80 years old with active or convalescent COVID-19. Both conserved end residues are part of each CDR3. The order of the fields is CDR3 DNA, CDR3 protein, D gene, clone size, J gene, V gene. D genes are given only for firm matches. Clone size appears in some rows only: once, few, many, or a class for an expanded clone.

DNA: TGTGCCAGCAGCCCGACTGACAGGGGGCCAGGCTACACCTTC
CDR3: CASSPTDRGPGYTF
D: TRBD1
size: -
J: TRBJ1-2
V: TRBV3-1/TRBV3-2

DNA: TGTGCCAGCAGCGTCGGACTAGCGGGGGAGCAGTACTTC
CDR3: CASSVGLAGEQYF
D: TRBD2
size: few
J: TRBJ2-7
V: TRBV9

DNA: TGTGCCAGCAGCCAAGGGACAGCGAACACTGAAGCTTTCTTT
CDR3: CASSQGTANTEAFF
D: -
size: -
J: TRBJ1-1
V: TRBV3-1/TRBV3-2

DNA: TGTGCCGGGCAGCACCTCTACGAGCAGTACTTC
CDR3: CAGQHLYEQYF
D: -
size: -
J: TRBJ2-7
V: TRBV30

DNA: TGTGCCAGCAGTAAAACAGGGGGCAATCAGCCCCAGCATTTT
CDR3: CASSKTGGNQPQHF
D: TRBD1
size: -
J: TRBJ1-5
V: TRBV6-2/TRBV6-3

DNA: TGTGCCAGCAGCCGCTCTAGCGGGAGTTACAATGAGCAGTTCTTC
CDR3: CASSRSSGSYNEQFF
D: TRBD2
size: once
J: TRBJ2-1
V: TRBV7-6

DNA: TGTGCCAGCAGGGTGGGTTCGGGGGAAGCTTTCTTT
CDR3: CASRVGSGEAFF
D: -
size: -
J: TRBJ1-1
V: TRBV28

DNA: TGTGCCAGCAGTGAAGCTAGCGGGGTTTCGTTCTACGAGCAGTACTTC
CDR3: CASSEASGVSFYEQYF
D: TRBD2
size: -
J: TRBJ2-7
V: TRBV2

DNA: TGTGCCATCAGTGACCCTAACAATGAGCAGTTCTTC
CDR3: CAISDPNNEQFF
D: -
size: -
J: TRBJ2-1
V: TRBV10-3

DNA: TGTGCCAGCAGTCCTGGAGGGAGCGGGAGAGAGACCCAGTACTTC
CDR3: CASSPGGSGRETQYF
D: TRBD2
size: -
J: TRBJ2-5
V: TRBV2

DNA: TGCGCCAGCAGCCAAGAAACAATAGACAGGGGGATACCACCTTCCTTT
CDR3: CASSQETIDRGIPPSF
D: TRBD1
size: -
J: TRBJ1-3
V: TRBV4-1

DNA: TGTGCCAGCAGTTCTATGGCCGGGACAATCGCCCAGCATTTT
CDR3: CASSSMAGTIAQHF
D: -
size: -
J: TRBJ1-5
V: TRBV28